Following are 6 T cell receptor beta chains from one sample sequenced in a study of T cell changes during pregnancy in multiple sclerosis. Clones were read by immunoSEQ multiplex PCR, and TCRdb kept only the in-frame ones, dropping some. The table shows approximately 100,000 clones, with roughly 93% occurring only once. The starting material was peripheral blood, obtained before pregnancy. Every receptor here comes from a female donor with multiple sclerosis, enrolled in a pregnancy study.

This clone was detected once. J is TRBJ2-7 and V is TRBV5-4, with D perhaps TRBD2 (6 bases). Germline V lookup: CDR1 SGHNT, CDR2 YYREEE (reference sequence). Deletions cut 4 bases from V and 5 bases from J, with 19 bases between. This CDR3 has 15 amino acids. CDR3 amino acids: CASSHGTPSANEQYF. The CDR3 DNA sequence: TGTGCCAGCAGCCACGGGACTCCCTCGGCGAACGAGCAGTACTTC.

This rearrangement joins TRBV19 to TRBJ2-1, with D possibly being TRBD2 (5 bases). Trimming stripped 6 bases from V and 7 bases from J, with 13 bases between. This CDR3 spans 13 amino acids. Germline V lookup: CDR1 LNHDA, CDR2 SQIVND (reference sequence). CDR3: CASSAGWRNEQFF. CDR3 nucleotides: TGTGCCAGTAGCGCGGGTTGGAGGAATGAGCAGTTCTTC.

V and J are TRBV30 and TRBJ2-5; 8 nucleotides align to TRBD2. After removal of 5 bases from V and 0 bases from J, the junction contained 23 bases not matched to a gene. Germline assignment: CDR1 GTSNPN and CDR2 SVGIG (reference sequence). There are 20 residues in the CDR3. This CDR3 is CAWGRIKKLAVNLYQETQYF. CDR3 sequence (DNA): TGTGCCTGGGGTCGGATCAAAAAACTAGCGGTTAATCTGTACCAAGAGACCCAGTACTTC.

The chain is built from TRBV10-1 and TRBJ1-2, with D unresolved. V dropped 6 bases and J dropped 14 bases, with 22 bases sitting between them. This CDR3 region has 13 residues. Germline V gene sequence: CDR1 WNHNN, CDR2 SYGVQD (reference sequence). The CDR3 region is CASSPDGNYGWTF. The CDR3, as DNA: TGCGCCAGCAGCCCCGACGGAAACTATGGCTGGACCTTC.

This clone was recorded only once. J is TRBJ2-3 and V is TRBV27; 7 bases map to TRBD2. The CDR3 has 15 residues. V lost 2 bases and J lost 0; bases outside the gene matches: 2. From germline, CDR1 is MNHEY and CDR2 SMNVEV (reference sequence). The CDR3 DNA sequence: TGTGCCAGCAGTTTAAGGGGACTAAGCACAGATACGCAGTATTTT. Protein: CASSLRGLSTDTQYF.

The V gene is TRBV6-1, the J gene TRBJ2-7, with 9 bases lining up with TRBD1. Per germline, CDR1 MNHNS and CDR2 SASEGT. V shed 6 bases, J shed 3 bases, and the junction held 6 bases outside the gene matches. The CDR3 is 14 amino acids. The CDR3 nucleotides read TGTGCCAGCAGCGGGACAGGGCCTAGCTACGAGCAGTACTTC. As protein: CASSGTGPSYEQYF.